Presented here are 13 T cell receptor beta chains from one specimen sequenced in a study of neurological immune-mediated disorders. TCRdb used MiXCR to reprocess the 5' RACE reads, holding one entry per CDR3 protein. The sample yields around 30,000 distinct CDR3 sequences, over 4% seen once. Specimen: PBMCs. These receptors originate from a young man in good health.

There are a few counts of this clonotype. The V and J genes are TRBV6-4 and TRBJ2-2; 7 bases fit TRBD2. V lost 5 bases, J lost 3 bases, and 9 bases stayed unmatched. Germline assignment: CDR1 MRHNA and CDR2 SNTAGT. There are 16 residues in the CDR3. The CDR3 DNA follows: TGTGCCAGCAGTCCCCGGGCGGGGGAAGACACCGGGGAGCTGTTTTTT. Translation: CASSPRAGEDTGELFF.

This clonotype was recorded at least ten times. The chain uses TRBV7-2 and TRBJ2-7; unclear D gene. Germline values: CDR1 SGHTA, CDR2 FQGNSA. This CDR3 is built from 12 residues. V lost 5 bases, J lost 2 bases, and 7 bases lay in between. Here the CDR3 reads CASSRGPYEQYF. CDR3 DNA: TGTGCCAGCAGCAGAGGTCCCTACGAGCAGTACTTC. Combining the CDR3 with reference TRBV7-2 and TRBJ2-7 gives the whole variable domain GAGVSQSPSNKVTEKGKDVELRCDPISGHTALYWYRQSLGQGLEFLIYFQGNSAPDKSGLPSDRFSAERTGGSVSTLTIQRTQQEDSAVYLCASSRGPYEQYFGPGTRLTVT.

This clonotype was detected ten times or more. The V call is TRBV7-6, the J call TRBJ2-5; D uncertain. Germline CDR1 is SGHVS and CDR2 is FNYEAQ. Trimming removed 5 bases at V and 2 bases at J, with 12 bases between. The CDR3 length is 14 residues. CDR3 nucleotide sequence: TGTGCCAGCAGCCCTGGGTGGAAGCAAGAGACCCAGTACTTC. Translation gives CASSPGWKQETQYF.

This clonotype was detected a few times. The gene calls are TRBV7-8 and TRBJ1-1; 8 bases line up with TRBD1. This CDR3 is 16 amino acids long. Germline CDR1 is SGHVS and CDR2 is FQNEAQ. J was trimmed by 1 base and V by 1 base; bases with no gene match: 5. CDR3 nucleotides: TGTGCCAGCAGCTTAGTCCGGGACAGGCCGAACACTGAAGCTTTCTTT. Translating it yields CASSLVRDRPNTEAFF.

This clonotype was observed at least ten times. The chain joins TRBV5-6 to TRBJ1-1; 8 nucleotides align to TRBD1. From germline, CDR1 is SGHDT and CDR2 YYEEEE. V trimming: 2 bases; J trimming: 4 bases; junction bases outside the gene matches: 13. The CDR3 sequence is 17 residues long. CDR3 residues: CASSFGQGGRSGTEAFF. As DNA, the CDR3 is TGTGCCAGCAGCTTCGGACAGGGCGGGAGGTCGGGCACTGAAGCTTTCTTT.

This clonotype was recorded at least ten times. The rearrangement links TRBV29-1 to TRBJ1-3; maybe TRBD1 (6 bases). The germline V and J ends were trimmed by 4 bases and 4 bases, with 8 bases remaining between them. The CDR3 sequence is 12 residues long. Germline CDR1 and CDR2: SQVTM and ANQGSEA. Here the CDR3 DNA reads TGCAGCGTTGGACAGGACGGAAACACCATATATTTT. Translated: CSVGQDGNTIYF. The variable domain in full, with the rest retrieved from reference TRBV29-1 and TRBJ1-3, is SAVISQKPSRDICQRGTSLTIQCQVDSQVTMMFWYRQQPGQSLTLIATANQGSEATYESGFVIDKFPISRPNLTFSTLTVSNMSPEDSSIYLCSVGQDGNTIYFGEGSWLTVV.

This clonotype was detected many times. The rearrangement uses TRBV20-1 and TRBJ1-1; tentatively, D is TRBD1 (5 bases). The CDR3 extends over 15 amino acids. CDR1 is DFQATT and CDR2 is SNEGSKA in the germline V gene (reference sequence). Trimming removed 3 bases at V and 5 bases at J, with 19 bases between. The CDR3 loop reads CSARTLSGVGTEAFF. DNA for the CDR3: TGCAGTGCTAGGACCCTATCGGGGGTCGGGACTGAAGCTTTCTTT.

Ten or more counts support this clonotype. The chain uses TRBV10-2 and TRBJ2-7, with D possibly matching TRBD1 (5 bases). The CDR3 contains 14 residues. The germline V gene encodes CDR1 WSHSY and CDR2 SAAADI. V lost 3 bases, J lost 6 bases, and 15 bases lay in between. The CDR3 DNA reads TGCGCCAGCAGTGAAAAAGGGGTTTTCTCCGAGCAGTACTTC. Amino acid sequence: CASSEKGVFSEQYF.

This clonotype was counted only a few times. The chain uses TRBV19 and TRBJ1-1; D not certain. The ends were cut back, 3 bases at V and 6 bases at J, with 11 bases in the middle. Germline CDR1 is LNHDA and CDR2 is SQIVND (reference sequence). This CDR3 is 13 amino acids long. The CDR3 nucleotides read TGTGCCAGTAGTATCCCCGGACTGCCTGAAGCTTTCTTT. The encoded protein is CASSIPGLPEAFF. Full variable domain (rest looked up from reference TRBV19 and TRBJ1-1): DGGITQSPKYLFRKEGQNVTLSCEQNLNHDAMYWYRQDPGQGLRLIYYSQIVNDFQKGDIAEGYSVSREKKESFPLTVTSAQKNPTAFYLCASSIPGLPEAFFGQGTRLTVV.

In this sample, this clonotype turned up many times. This chain joins TRBV29-1 and TRBJ1-2; D is perhaps TRBD1 (5 bases). The germline V and J ends were trimmed by 2 bases and 6 bases, with 13 bases remaining between them. The CDR3 is made up of 13 amino acids. CDR1 and CDR2 (germline): SQVTM, ANQGSEA. CDR3 nucleotide sequence: TGCAGCGTTGAATCTCGGGGGGGGGATGGCTACACCTTC. Translation gives CSVESRGGDGYTF.

This clonotype was seen ten or more times. The chain has TRBV12-3 or TRBV12-4 and TRBJ1-1; 9 nucleotides match TRBD1. The CDR3 extends over 16 amino acids. V gave up 3 bases and J gave up 5 bases; unmatched junction bases: 10. The DNA for the CDR3 is TGTGCCAGCAGTTTCTCGGGCGACAGGGGGAGGACTGAAGCTTTCTTT. Its protein product is CASSFSGDRGRTEAFF.

This clonotype was detected ten times or more. This chain uses TRBV25-1 with TRBJ2-1; TRBD2 matches 7 bases. This CDR3 has 15 residues. Losses at the gene ends were 6 bases for V and 1 base for J; bases not matched to a gene: 6. Germline-derived CDR1 and CDR2 are MGHDK and SYGVNS. CDR3 DNA sequence: TGTGCCAGCAGGGGATCACTAGCGTCCTACAATGAGCAGTTCTTC. Encoded protein: CASRGSLASYNEQFF.

This clonotype came up many times. V usage is TRBV5-1 and J usage is TRBJ1-3; 7 positions match TRBD1. From germline, CDR1 is SGHRS and CDR2 YFSETQ. The CDR3 is made up of 20 amino acids. Trimming removed 4 bases from V and 0 bases from J; junction bases left unmatched: 19. The CDR3 nucleotides read TGCGCCAGCAGCCCCGATACGAGGAGGGGGCCACCTATCTCTGGAAACACCATATATTTT. Translated: CASSPDTRRGPPISGNTIYF.